Shown below are 19 T cell receptor beta chains from a single sample sequenced in a study of cytomegalovirus exposure and HLA in healthy donors. The PCR was carried out with 60 Vbeta primers and 13 Jbeta primers. Assay: immunoSEQ multiplex PCR; the TCRdb copy retains only in-frame clones and omits some. This table holds approximately 100,000 clones, about 70% found once. The sample was PBMCs. These receptors originate from a man in his forties or fifties in good health and CMV-seropositive.

The chain has TRBV5-6 and TRBJ2-2, with 10 bases that match TRBD1. From germline, CDR1 is SGHDT and CDR2 YYEEEE. CDR3 size: 15 residues. V gave up 4 bases and J gave up 6 bases; unmatched junction bases: 6. DNA of the CDR3: TGTGCCAGCAGCACCCTGACAGGGGGCGCCGGGGAGCTGTTTTTT. Protein: CASSTLTGGAGELFF.

The chain is built from TRBV20-1 and TRBJ1-1; 8 nucleotides agree with TRBD1. Germline trimming cut 6 bases from V and 6 bases from J; bases unmatched to any gene: 3. The CDR3 extends over 11 amino acids. Per the germline V gene, CDR1 is DFQATT and CDR2 is SNEGSKA (reference sequence). CDR3: CSAAQGAEAFF. DNA of the CDR3: TGCAGTGCAGCACAGGGGGCTGAAGCTTTCTTT.

This chain uses TRBV5-1 with TRBJ1-1; the match to TRBD1 covers 7 bases. The CDR3 loop spans 15 amino acids. Germline loops: CDR1 SGHRS, CDR2 YFSETQ. The junction had 10 bases not matched to a gene; V was cut back by 6 bases and J by 2 bases. The CDR3 nucleotides are TGCGCCAGCACCTCAGGGGGAGGTTTAAACACTGAAGCTTTCTTT. Encoded protein: CASTSGGGLNTEAFF.

The chain employs TRBV2 and TRBJ1-1; D not resolved. Trimming took 7 bases from V and 2 from J, leaving 11 bases between them. The CDR3 has 13 residues. Germline assignment: CDR1 SNHLY and CDR2 FYNNEI. The CDR3 DNA is TGTGCCAGCACGAGGGTTACTAACACTGAAGCTTTCTTT. Translating gives CASTRVTNTEAFF. The variable domain in full, completed from reference TRBV2 and TRBJ1-1, reads EPEVTQTPSHQVTQMGQEVILRCVPISNHLYFYWYRQILGQKVEFLVSFYNNEISEKSEIFDDQFSVERPDGSNFTLKIRSTKLEDSAMYFCASTRVTNTEAFFGQGTRLTVV.

The sample holds a few counts of this clone. This chain uses TRBV5-6 with TRBJ1-2, with TRBD1 as a possible D gene (6 bases). The CDR3 totals 15 residues. V lost 1 base and J lost 3, with 13 bases in between. Germline V lookup: CDR1 SGHDT, CDR2 YYEEEE. CDR3 coding DNA: TGTGCCAGCAGCTTGATCAGGGGTTTCGACTATGGCTACACCTTC. Residues: CASSLIRGFDYGYTF. The full variable domain, completed using reference TRBV5-6 and TRBJ1-2, is DAGVTQSPTHLIKTRGQQVTLRCSPKSGHDTVSWYQQALGQGPQFIFQYYEEEERQRGNFPDRFSGHQFPNYSSELNVNALLLGDSALYLCASSLIRGFDYGYTFGSGTRLTVV.

The rearrangement uses TRBV11-1 and TRBJ2-7, with TRBD1 identical over 9 bases. The CDR3 has 15 residues. The V gene end was trimmed by 5 bases and the J gene end by 4 bases; junction bases not matched to a gene: 9. Per the germline V gene, CDR1 is SGHAT and CDR2 is FQDESV (reference sequence). The CDR3 here is CASSLLVGQGYEQYF. In nucleotides, the CDR3 is TGTGCCAGCAGCCTTCTTGTAGGACAGGGGTACGAGCAGTACTTC. The full variable domain, with the rest looked up from reference TRBV11-1 and TRBJ2-7, is EAEVAQSPRYKITEKSQAVAFWCDPISGHATLYWYRQILGQGPELLVQFQDESVVDDSQLPKDRFSAERLKGVDSTLKIQPAELGDSAMYLCASSLLVGQGYEQYFGPGTRLTVT.

Here the CDR3 DNA reads TGTGCCAGCAGCGTAGCGCCGGGACAGGTTAATGAAAAACTGTTTTTT. It translates to CASSVAPGQVNEKLFF. The genes are TRBV9 and TRBJ1-4; 8 bases are shared with TRBD1. There are 16 residues in the CDR3. CDR1 SGDLS and CDR2 YYNGEE come from the germline V gene. Trimming took 0 bases from V and 4 from J; bases not matched to a gene: 5.

The V gene is TRBV4-2, the J gene TRBJ2-7, with 7 bases aligning to TRBD1. The germline gives CDR1 LGHNA, CDR2 YNFKEQ. Trimming cost V 0 bases and J 3 bases; bases outside gene matches: 5. CDR3 size: 15 residues. The chain's CDR3 is CASSQDRQGVYEQYF. Written as DNA, the CDR3 is TGTGCCAGCAGCCAAGACCGACAGGGTGTCTACGAGCAGTACTTC.

The chain is built from TRBV14 and TRBJ2-5; D might be TRBD1 (6 bases). This CDR3 has 16 amino acids. CDR1 and CDR2 (germline): SGHDN, FVKESK. The V gene lost 3 bases and the J gene lost 5 bases, with 19 bases spanning the gap. CDR3 DNA sequence: TGTGCCAGCAGCCACCTCAGTTTCAGGGGTCGGGAGACCCAGTACTTC. Translated: CASSHLSFRGRETQYF.

This clone was detected a few times. This chain uses TRBV29-1 with TRBJ1-2; possible D gene TRBD1, 6 bases. Deletions cut 6 bases from V and 5 bases from J, with 16 bases between. The germline gives CDR1 SQVTM, CDR2 ANQGSEA. The CDR3 is 13 residues long. DNA for the CDR3: TGCAGCGTCCCGGGGGGCGGCCCGTATGGCTACACCTTC. Its protein product is CSVPGGGPYGYTF. Drawing the rest from reference TRBV29-1 and TRBJ1-2, the complete variable domain is SAVISQKPSRDICQRGTSLTIQCQVDSQVTMMFWYRQQPGQSLTLIATANQGSEATYESGFVIDKFPISRPNLTFSTLTVSNMSPEDSSIYLCSVPGGGPYGYTFGSGTRLTVV.

This clone has just one count. The CDR3 region is CAWSGSGGAETQYF. The CDR3 DNA reads TGTGCCTGGAGCGGCTCTGGGGGCGCGGAGACCCAGTACTTC. The chain employs TRBV30 and TRBJ2-5; the D gene is possibly TRBD1 (6 bases). The CDR3 spans 14 residues. V was pared by 3 bases and J by 5 bases, with 16 bases between. Germline CDR1 GTSNPN, CDR2 SVGIG (reference sequence).

This clone came up a few times. Written as DNA, the CDR3 is TGTGCCAGCAGCTCCCTAGCGGGGGTGTACAATGAGCAGTTCTTC. Translated, it gives CASSSLAGVYNEQFF. This chain joins TRBV7-2 and TRBJ2-1, with 10 positions matching TRBD2. Germline CDR1 SGHTA, CDR2 FQGNSA. The CDR3 extends over 15 amino acids. With 4 bases clipped from V and 4 bases from J, the junction kept 4 bases outside the gene matches.

V and J are TRBV13 and TRBJ2-7, with D perhaps matching TRBD1 (6 bases). CDR1 is PRHDT, CDR2 FYEKMQ, per germline (reference sequence). V lost 7 bases to trimming and J lost 2 bases, with 18 bases between them. The CDR3 spans 15 residues. CDR3 DNA sequence: TGTGCCAGCAATTTAAGGGGGAGCGCTACCTACGAGCAGTACTTC. Protein: CASNLRGSATYEQYF.

This chain joins TRBV19 and TRBJ1-6, with 10 bases matching TRBD1. In germline, CDR1 is LNHDA, CDR2 SQIVND (reference sequence). The length of the CDR3 is 15 residues. The ends lost 5 bases at V and 8 bases at J; junction bases unmatched: 6. In DNA form, the CDR3 reads TGTGCCAGTAGTGAGACAGGGGGCTTTGATTCACCCCTCCACTTT. This translates into CASSETGGFDSPLHF. Full variable domain (remainder filled in from reference TRBV19 and TRBJ1-6): DGGITQSPKYLFRKEGQNVTLSCEQNLNHDAMYWYRQDPGQGLRLIYYSQIVNDFQKGDIAEGYSVSREKKESFPLTVTSAQKNPTAFYLCASSETGGFDSPLHFGNGTRLTVT.

This clone came up a few times. CDR3 amino acids: CASSIGGTGNLNQPQHF. In DNA, the CDR3 is TGTGCCAGTAGTATAGGCGGGACAGGCAACCTCAATCAGCCCCAGCATTTT. V gene TRBV19 combines with J gene TRBJ1-5; TRBD1 matches 8 bases. V shed 1 base, J shed 3 bases, and the junction held 8 bases outside the gene matches. The CDR3 spans 17 residues. Germline loops: CDR1 LNHDA, CDR2 SQIVND (reference sequence).

Turning to this clone: At one end, the junction sequence differs from germline, possibly due to a read error. Within the sample, other DNA sequences also encode this same CDR3. The chain recombines TRBV5-6 with TRBJ1-1; 8 bases line up with TRBD1. Germline V gives CDR1 SGHDT, CDR2 YYEEEE. This CDR3 region has 14 residues. The CDR3 coding sequence is TGCGCCAGCAGCTTGGGGACAGGTAACACTGAAGCTTTCTTT. This sequence encodes CASSLGTGNTEAFF. Full variable domain (rest looked up from reference TRBV5-6 and TRBJ1-1): DAGVTQSPTHLIKTRGQQVTLRCSPKSGHDTVSWYQQALGQGPQFIFQYYEEEERQRGNFPDRFSGHQFPNYSSELNVNALLLGDSALYLCASSLGTGNTEAFFGQGTRLTVV.

CDR3 DNA: TGTGCCATCAGTGAGTCACAAGGGAGGGCCGCCGGGGAGCTGTTTTTT. This encodes CAISESQGRAAGELFF. The V gene is TRBV10-3, the J gene TRBJ2-2, with 7 positions matching TRBD2. Germline CDR1 is ENHRY and CDR2 is SYGVKD. V trimming: 0 bases; J trimming: 6 bases; junction bases outside the gene matches: 7. This CDR3 has 16 residues.

The chain is built from TRBV5-1 and TRBJ1-6; no firm D call. Germline lookup yields CDR1 SGHRS and CDR2 YFSETQ. V was shortened by 6 bases and J by 5 bases, with 18 bases between the two germline ends. This CDR3 is built from 16 residues. The CDR3 reads CASTFNSPLHNSPLHF. The CDR3 DNA reads TGCGCCAGCACCTTCAACAGCCCGTTGCATAATTCACCCCTCCACTTT.

CDR3 in amino acids: CSVTERSLNTEAFF. In DNA form, the CDR3 reads TGCAGCGTCACAGAGCGGAGTTTGAACACTGAAGCTTTCTTT. This rearrangement joins TRBV29-1 to TRBJ1-1; D call uncertain. Germline lookup yields CDR1 SQVTM and CDR2 ANQGSEA. Trimming removed 6 bases at V and 0 bases at J, with 14 bases between. This CDR3 is 14 amino acids long.